The rows below give T cell receptor beta chains drawn from one sample of a study of CD8 T cells in ankylosing spondylitis. MiXCR, applied by TCRdb to the 5' RACE reads, yields one record per CDR3 protein. The sample shows about 320,000 distinct CDR3 sequences, around a tenth of them seen only once. Input material: blood, either unsorted or a sorted T cell fraction (not recorded which). Receptors originate from a female donor with ankylosing spondylitis or in good health (not recorded which). Each CDR3 is given without its conserved first and last residue. Each record gives: J gene, V gene, CDR3 protein.

TRBJ2-1,TRBV12-3/TRBV12-4,ASSLSRGAGEQF
TRBJ2-7,TRBV24-1,ATAGQASYEQY
TRBJ1-6,TRBV5-1,ASSLRALDSPLH
TRBJ2-1,TRBV7-3,ASSQQSSYNEQF
TRBJ2-3,TRBV15,ATSRPLTSGMKGSADTQY
TRBJ1-3,TRBV10-3,AISEASSGNTIY
TRBJ2-3,TRBV10-3,AISAIQRTDTQY
TRBJ2-5,TRBV10-3,AIKGDTSSSAQY
TRBJ1-1,TRBV25-1,ASSSSMMFTEAF
TRBJ1-4,TRBV7-2,ASSPNRETNEKLF
TRBJ1-1,TRBV11-2,ASSLRAGTGDLNTEAF